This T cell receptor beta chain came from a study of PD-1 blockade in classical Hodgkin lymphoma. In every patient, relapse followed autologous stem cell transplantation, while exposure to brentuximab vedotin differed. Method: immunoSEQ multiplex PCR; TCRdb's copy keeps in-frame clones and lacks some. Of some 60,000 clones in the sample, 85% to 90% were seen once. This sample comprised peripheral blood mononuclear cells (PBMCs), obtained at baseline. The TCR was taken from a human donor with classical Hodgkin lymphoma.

CDR3 coding DNA: TGTGCCAGCAGCGCCCTCGACAGACAGGGATGGGTAGGATATGGCTACACCTTC. Translation gives CASSALDRQGWVGYGYTF. V gene TRBV21-1 combines with J gene TRBJ1-2; the table assigns TRBD1, which was not confirmed against the DNA. TRBV21-1 is an annotated pseudogene. The CDR3 has 18 residues.